These 21 T cell receptor beta chains came from one sample sequenced in a study of cytomegalovirus exposure and HLA in healthy donors. This PCR relied on a set of 60 Vbeta primers and 13 Jbeta primers. Clones were sequenced by immunoSEQ multiplex PCR, and TCRdb holds only the in-frame ones, with some missing. The sample records some 250,000 clones, roughly 82% being singletons. What was sequenced was PBMCs. These receptors all come from a woman aged 40 to 50 in good health and CMV-seropositive.

The chain carries TRBV7-9 and TRBJ2-1; 10 bases line up with TRBD2. V trimming: 0 bases; J trimming: 6 bases; junction bases outside the gene matches: 11. The germline CDR1 and CDR2 sequences are SEHNR and FQNEAQ (reference sequence). This CDR3 region has 18 residues. The CDR3 nucleotides read TGTGCCAGCAGCTTAGCATTTCCAACTAGCGGGAACTCCAATGAGCAGTTCTTC. Translation: CASSLAFPTSGNSNEQFF.

The V call is TRBV30, the J call TRBJ2-1; 12 positions agree with TRBD2. Trimming removed 4 bases from V and 7 bases from J; junction bases left unmatched: 2. The CDR3 covers 13 residues. Germline CDR1 GTSNPN, CDR2 SVGIG (reference sequence). The CDR3 DNA sequence: TGTGCCTGGAAACTAGCGGGAGGTAATGAGCAGTTCTTC. This sequence encodes CAWKLAGGNEQFF.

This clone was detected once. The chain carries TRBV6-5 and TRBJ1-2; 12 nucleotides match TRBD1. Germline lookup yields CDR1 MNHEY and CDR2 SVGAGI. Germline trimming cut 2 bases from V and 8 bases from J; bases unmatched to any gene: 6. The CDR3 loop spans 15 amino acids. The CDR3 loop is CASSYIGTGGRGYTF. CDR3 nucleotides: TGTGCCAGCAGTTACATAGGGACAGGGGGCCGAGGCTACACCTTC.

J is TRBJ2-1 and V is TRBV7-9; the match to TRBD2 covers 12 bases. From germline, CDR1 is SEHNR and CDR2 FQNEAQ (reference sequence). With 3 bases clipped from V and 7 bases from J, the junction kept 7 bases outside the gene matches. The CDR3 length is 16 residues. In DNA, the CDR3 is TGTGCCAGCAGCTTTGTTCTAGCGGGAGGGCAGAATGAGCAGTTCTTC. It yields the protein CASSFVLAGGQNEQFF.

The chain employs TRBV6-1 and TRBJ1-2; TRBD1 aligns across 7 bases. This CDR3 has 15 amino acids. Per germline, CDR1 MNHNS and CDR2 SASEGT. V shed 4 bases, J shed 3 bases, and the junction held 8 bases outside the gene matches. The CDR3 DNA is TGTGCCAGCAGTGTTGGACAGGCGACTTACTATGGCTACACCTTC. Amino acid sequence: CASSVGQATYYGYTF.

The V call is TRBV5-1, the J call TRBJ2-1; 8 positions match TRBD2. This CDR3 comprises 17 residues. V shed 0 bases and J 4 bases; nucleotides not matched to a gene: 9. Germline loops: CDR1 SGHRS, CDR2 YFSETQ. The CDR3 DNA reads TGCGCCAGCAGCTTGGTGACGGGAGGGTTGACGTACAATGAGCAGTTCTTC. Protein sequence: CASSLVTGGLTYNEQFF.

The chain links TRBV5-1 to TRBJ1-4; 10 bases are shared with TRBD1. This CDR3 has 14 amino acids. The V segment lost 0 bases and the J segment 11 bases; nucleotides outside the gene matches: 4. Germline V gene lookup returns CDR1 SGHRS and CDR2 YFSETQ. The DNA of the CDR3 is TGCGCCAGCAGCTTGGAGACAGGGGGCAGGAAACTGTTTTTT. Residues: CASSLETGGRKLFF. The full variable domain, rest sourced from reference TRBV5-1 and TRBJ1-4, is KAGVTQTPRYLIKTRGQQVTLSCSPISGHRSVSWYQQTPGQGLQFLFEYFSETQRNKGNFPGRFSGRQFSNSRSEMNVSTLELGDSALYLCASSLETGGRKLFFGSGTQLSVL.

V and J are TRBV9 and TRBJ1-1; no definite D call. Germline V gives CDR1 SGDLS, CDR2 YYNGEE. This CDR3 contains 13 residues. Trimming removed 2 bases at V and 4 bases at J, with 9 bases between. Here the CDR3 reads CASSVLSGTEAFF. CDR3 in DNA: TGTGCCAGCAGCGTTCTGTCGGGCACTGAAGCTTTCTTT.

V is TRBV7-9 and J is TRBJ1-1; D is unresolved. V lost 4 bases and J lost 5, with 11 bases in between. The CDR3 runs to 13 residues. Per germline, CDR1 SEHNR and CDR2 FQNEAQ (reference sequence). CDR3 sequence reads: CASSSTRETEAFF. In DNA form, the CDR3 reads TGTGCCAGCAGCTCAACCCGCGAGACTGAAGCTTTCTTT.

V usage is TRBV5-1 and J usage is TRBJ2-3; TRBD2 matches at 7 bases. The length of the CDR3 is 16 residues. Germline V gene sequence: CDR1 SGHRS, CDR2 YFSETQ. Germline trimming cut 1 base from V and 1 base from J; bases unmatched to any gene: 6. In nucleotides, the CDR3 is TGCGCCAGCAGCTTGTTCGGGGCGGGAGGCACAGATACGCAGTATTTT. This gives the protein CASSLFGAGGTDTQYF.

A word on this clone: A junction boundary mismatches the germline segment, possibly from a read error. This rearrangement joins TRBV9 to TRBJ1-1; TRBD1 matches at 8 bases. The CDR3 consists of 15 residues. CDR1 is SGDLS, CDR2 YYNGEE, per germline. This chain's CDR3 is CASSVGQGLNAEAFF. The DNA for the CDR3 is TGTGCCAGCAGCGTAGGACAGGGGCTGAACGCTGAAGCTTTCTTT.

This CDR3 reads CASSFRQGGMNTEAFF. The CDR3 nucleotides are TGCGCCAGCAGTTTCCGACAGGGTGGTATGAACACTGAAGCTTTCTTT. This chain joins TRBV5-1 and TRBJ1-1; TRBD1 aligns across 7 bases. The CDR3 covers 16 residues. The germline V gene has CDR1 SGHRS and CDR2 YFSETQ. The trim removed 5 bases at V and 0 bases at J, leaving 10 bases unmatched. Using reference TRBV5-1 and TRBJ1-1 for the parts outside the CDR3, the full variable domain is KAGVTQTPRYLIKTRGQQVTLSCSPISGHRSVSWYQQTPGQGLQFLFEYFSETQRNKGNFPGRFSGRQFSNSRSEMNVSTLELGDSALYLCASSFRQGGMNTEAFFGQGTRLTVV.

The rearrangement links TRBV19 to TRBJ1-1; D is ambiguous. Trimming pared 6 bases from V and 7 bases from J, leaving 12 bases between. Germline V gives CDR1 LNHDA, CDR2 SQIVND (reference sequence). The CDR3 is 12 residues long. The CDR3: CASRKEYSEAFF. In nucleotides, the CDR3 is TGTGCCAGTAGGAAGGAGTATAGTGAAGCTTTCTTT.

The chain uses TRBV7-3 and TRBJ2-7; 8 positions match TRBD2. The V gene end was trimmed by 1 base and the J gene end by 3 bases; junction bases not matched to a gene: 2. This CDR3 contains 14 residues. Germline V gives CDR1 SGHTA, CDR2 FQGTGA. The CDR3: CASSLSLAGYEQYF. DNA of the CDR3: TGTGCCAGCAGCTTAAGTCTAGCGGGCTACGAGCAGTACTTC. Filled out from reference TRBV7-3 and TRBJ2-7, the complete variable domain reads GAGVSQTPSNKVTEKGKYVELRCDPISGHTALYWYRQSLGQGPEFLIYFQGTGAADDSGLPNDRFFAVRPEGSVSTLKIQRTERGDSAVYLCASSLSLAGYEQYFGPGTRLTVT.

The chain has TRBV2 and TRBJ2-3, with 12 bases lining up with TRBD2. This CDR3 region has 16 residues. The germline V gene has CDR1 SNHLY and CDR2 FYNNEI. V gave up 3 bases and J gave up 3 bases; unmatched junction bases: 4. The CDR3 is CASSDSSGRGTDTQYF. CDR3 nucleotide sequence: TGTGCCAGCAGTGATTCTAGCGGGAGGGGTACAGATACGCAGTATTTT.

V and J are TRBV19 and TRBJ1-2, with D perhaps TRBD1 (5 bases). V dropped 5 bases and J dropped 5 bases, with 9 bases sitting between them. The CDR3 runs 12 residues. Germline V gives CDR1 LNHDA, CDR2 SQIVND (reference sequence). The CDR3 bases are TGTGCCAGTAGTCCTCGACAGTATGGCTACACCTTC. It is translated as CASSPRQYGYTF.

The genes are TRBV5-1 and TRBJ2-6; D ambiguous. CDR3 length: 16 residues. The V end was cut by 0 bases, the J end by 2 bases, with 9 bases between. From germline, CDR1 is SGHRS and CDR2 YFSETQ. The CDR3 DNA reads as TGCGCCAGCAGCTTGGACCCGTTAGCTGGGGCCAACGTCCTGACTTTC. The encoded protein is CASSLDPLAGANVLTF.

The sample holds one count of this clone. This chain connects TRBV28 to TRBJ1-2; 9 bases are a match to TRBD1. J gave up 6 bases and V 3 bases, and 8 bases lay outside the gene matches. CDR3 size: 15 residues. CDR1 and CDR2 from the germline V gene are MDHEN and SYDVKM. The CDR3 protein is CASSLGGTGKDGYTF. The CDR3 region has the DNA TGTGCCAGCAGTTTGGGCGGGACAGGGAAGGATGGCTACACCTTC.

Written as DNA, the CDR3 is TGTGCCTGCGACAGGGGGCGGAACACTGAAGCTTTCTTT. It translates to CACDRGRNTEAFF. The chain is built from TRBV30 and TRBJ1-1; 10 bases are shared with TRBD1. J was trimmed by 1 base and V by 6 bases; bases with no gene match: 2. CDR3 size: 13 residues. Per germline, CDR1 GTSNPN and CDR2 SVGIG (reference sequence).

The J gene is TRBJ2-1, the V gene TRBV9, with a possible D match to TRBD2 (7 bases). The germline CDR1 and CDR2 sequences are SGDLS and YYNGEE. The V and J ends lost 4 bases and 5 bases respectively, with 22 bases between them. The CDR3 spans 17 residues. The CDR3 region is CASSLSGRGGRNNEQFF. As DNA, the CDR3 is TGTGCCAGCAGCCTTAGTGGAAGGGGGGGGCGTAACAATGAGCAGTTCTTC.

The chain has TRBV7-9 and TRBJ2-1; TRBD2 is a possible D gene (5 bases). The CDR3 sequence is 16 residues long. Germline CDR1 SEHNR, CDR2 FQNEAQ (reference sequence). Between the trimmed V and J ends, which lost 2 bases and 7 bases, there was a span of 18 bases. The CDR3 coding sequence is TGTGCCAGCAGCTTAAGCCCGGGGTTCACCCAGAATGAGCAGTTCTTC. Its protein is CASSLSPGFTQNEQFF.